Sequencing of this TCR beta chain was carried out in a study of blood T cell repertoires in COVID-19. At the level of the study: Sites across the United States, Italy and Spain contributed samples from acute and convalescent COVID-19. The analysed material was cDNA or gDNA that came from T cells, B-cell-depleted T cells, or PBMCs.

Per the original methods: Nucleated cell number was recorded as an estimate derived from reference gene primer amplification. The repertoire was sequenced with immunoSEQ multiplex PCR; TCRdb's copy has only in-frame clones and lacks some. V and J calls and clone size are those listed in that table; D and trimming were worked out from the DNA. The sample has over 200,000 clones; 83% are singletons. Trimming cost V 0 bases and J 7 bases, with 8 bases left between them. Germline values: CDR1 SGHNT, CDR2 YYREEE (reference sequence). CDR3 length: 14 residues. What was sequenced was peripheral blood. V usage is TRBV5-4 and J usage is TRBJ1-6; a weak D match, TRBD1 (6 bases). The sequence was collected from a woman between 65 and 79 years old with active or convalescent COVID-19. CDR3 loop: CASSLDGTNSPLHF. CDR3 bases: TGTGCCAGCAGCTTGGACGGGACAAATTCACCCCTCCACTTT.